This T cell receptor beta chain was sequenced for a study of blood T cell repertoires in COVID-19. On the study more broadly: Material from acute and convalescent COVID-19 was sourced from the United States, Italy and Spain. T cells, B-cell-depleted T cells, or PBMCs supplied cDNA or gDNA.

Per the authors' pipeline: Estimation of nucleated cell counts was performed using reference gene primer amplification. TCRdb's copy holds only in-frame clones and misses some; the assay was immunoSEQ multiplex PCR. The V and J calls and clone size are taken from that table; D and trimming were inferred from the DNA. The sample lists 55,000 to 65,000 clones, 80% to 85% occurring once. Seattle's cohort entered during active infection and was followed longitudinally. The CDR3 has 15 residues. With 8 bases clipped from V and 7 bases from J, the junction kept 12 bases outside the gene matches. Germline V lookup: CDR1 MNHEY, CDR2 SVGAGI.

The receptor's source is a man aged 25-40 years with COVID-19, enrolled during active disease. Sequenced: peripheral blood. The chain is built from TRBV6-5 and TRBJ2-3, with 10 bases fitting TRBD2. In nucleotides, the CDR3 is TGTGCCAGCGGGGGTCCGAGCGGGAGGGCTTATACGCAGTATTTT. It is translated as CASGGPSGRAYTQYF.